The next 6 T cell receptor beta chains were all read from a single sample in a study of shared clonotypes between healthy human individuals. The table came from immunoSEQ multiplex PCR; TCRdb's copy has only in-frame clones and leaves some out. The profile covers 1.5 million to 2.5 million clones, with roughly 95% appearing a single time and 0.95% to 1.5% taken by the ten largest. Naive CD8 populations comprised CD45RO-negative cells positively selected for CCR7, excluding terminally differentiated effector memory CD45RA+ cells. The sample was naive CD8+ T cells sorted from blood. These receptors were taken from a man younger than 35 in good health.

The rearrangement joins TRBV7-9 to TRBJ2-2, with 8 bases identical to TRBD2. Germline V gene lookup returns CDR1 SEHNR and CDR2 FQNEAQ (reference sequence). V was pared by 1 base and J by 0 bases, with 7 bases of the junction left unmatched. The CDR3 loop spans 18 amino acids. This chain's CDR3 is CASSLVFGGRTNTGELFF. In nucleotides, the CDR3 is TGTGCCAGCAGCTTAGTTTTCGGCGGGAGGACGAACACCGGGGAGCTGTTTTTT. Full variable domain (remainder filled in from reference TRBV7-9 and TRBJ2-2): DTGVSQNPRHKITKRGQNVTFRCDPISEHNRLYWYRQTLGQGPEFLTYFQNEAQLEKSRLLSDRFSAERPKGSFSTLEIQRTEQGDSAMYLCASSLVFGGRTNTGELFFGEGSRLTVL.

The chain carries TRBV19 and TRBJ2-2; 7 bases are a match to TRBD1. The CDR3 has 14 residues. Per germline, CDR1 LNHDA and CDR2 SQIVND (reference sequence). The ends lost 10 bases at V and 5 bases at J; junction bases unmatched: 10. CDR3 sequence (DNA): TGTGCCACCTTTGACAGGGTGGGGACCGGGGAGCTGTTTTTT. The encoded protein is CATFDRVGTGELFF.

About this clone: Distinct nucleotide sequences in the sample also encode this CDR3. The chain links TRBV7-9 to TRBJ2-7; 7 nucleotides match TRBD1. After removal of 5 bases from V and 5 bases from J, the junction contained 3 bases not matched to a gene. The germline V gene has CDR1 SEHNR and CDR2 FQNEAQ (reference sequence). The CDR3 is made up of 12 amino acids. CDR3 sequence: CASSLQGNEQYF. The CDR3 DNA is TGTGCCAGCAGCCTACAGGGGAACGAGCAGTACTTC.

This chain connects TRBV4-1 to TRBJ2-5, with 9 bases fitting TRBD2. The J call is doubtful: the DNA matches TRBJ2-7 better. The CDR3 contains 15 residues. Germline loops: CDR1 MGHRA, CDR2 YSYEKL. The CDR3 region is CASSQRLAVTYEQYF. In DNA, the CDR3 is TGCGCCAGCAGCCAAAGACTAGCGGTTACCTACGAGCAGTACTTC.

The V and J genes are TRBV25-1 and TRBJ1-1; D is undetermined. The germline V and J ends were trimmed by 6 bases and 5 bases, with 13 bases remaining between them. Germline-derived CDR1 and CDR2 are MGHDK and SYGVNS. The length of the CDR3 is 13 residues. DNA of the CDR3: TGTGCCAGCAGCCCCCCCGACAAAACTGAAGCTTTCTTT. It codes for CASSPPDKTEAFF.

This clone was seen a handful of times. This rearrangement joins TRBV27 to TRBJ1-3; D call uncertain. With 0 bases removed from V and 1 base from J, the gap between germline ends came to 7 bases. The V gene's germline CDR1 is MNHEY and CDR2 SMNVEV (reference sequence). The length of the CDR3 is 15 residues. The CDR3 DNA follows: TGTGCCAGCAGTTTATCGGCTCAGTCTGGAAACACCATATATTTT. Its protein is CASSLSAQSGNTIYF.